This entry features one T cell receptor beta chain sequence. Its antigen is not known. Assay: immunoSEQ multiplex PCR; the TCRdb copy retains only in-frame clones and omits some. The sample has around 110,000 clones, around nine tenths seen once. The data were obtained in a study of T cell responses to AZD1222 COVID-19 vaccine. Study-level results: Close to half of spike-specific TCRs reportedly recognize unmutated variant regions. Scientists sampled the repertoires only once the peak T cell response had passed.

This TCR was sampled from an adult in good health. The source was peripheral blood, collected on day 0 of AZD1222 vaccination.

DNA of the CDR3: TGCAGCGTTGAATCGATGGGACAGTATGGCTACACCTTC. It specifies CSVESMGQYGYTF. This chain connects TRBV29-1 to TRBJ1-2; 7 positions match TRBD1. In germline, CDR1 is SQVTM, CDR2 ANQGSEA. The CDR3 contains 13 residues. With 2 bases clipped from V and 5 bases from J, the junction kept 5 bases outside the gene matches.